A single sample is the source of the 27 T cell receptor beta chains below, sequenced in a study of CXCR3-negative and CXCR3-positive naive CD8 T cells (dated by TCRdb to between 2018 and 2020). The reads were generated on a NextSeq 550. The Human TCR Profiling Kit (MiLaboratory) was used to make UMI-labeled 5' RACE TRB cDNA libraries. After TCRdb reprocessed the reads, each CDR3 protein sequence was kept as one row, without DNA. The table for this sample shows about 130,000 distinct CDR3 sequences. Roughly 0.59% of the sample is in the top ten clones. The paper as a whole reports these results and caveats: Compared with CXCR3-negative naive cells, CXCR3-positive naive cells had TRB CDR3s with higher hydrophobicity (lower Kidera factor 4), lower energy, and higher strength and volume indices.

The antigens for these receptors are not known. Sequencing input: naive CXCR3+ CD8+ T cells from blood. The cell subset or site label here, explained by the study, means: CD45RO-CCR7+CD27+CD95- naive CD8+ T cells expressing CXCR3 (TNR3+). These receptors all come from a human donor in good health. Some clones in this sample may be carry-over from other donors' samples.

V and J are TRBV12-3 or TRBV12-4 and TRBJ2-7; the D gene TCRdb calls, TRBD2, cannot be checked with no DNA. CDR3 size: 14 residues. The CDR3 sequence is CASSWGLTTYEQYF.

This chain links TRBV5-1 with TRBJ2-1; TCRdb indicates TRBD1, and absent DNA this call remains unverified. Germline lookup yields CDR1 SGHRS and CDR2 YFSETQ. The CDR3 extends over 16 amino acids. CDR3 sequence: CASSLRRDGAYNEQFF.

V gene TRBV4-1 combines with J gene TRBJ2-7. The CDR3 loop spans 14 amino acids. The germline V gene has CDR1 MGHRA and CDR2 YSYEKL. The CDR3 is CASSFSRDSYEQYF.

The chain's CDR3 is CSVEDRDREHEQYF. The chain employs TRBV29-1 and TRBJ2-7; the D call of TRBD1 rests on TCRdb alone, since no DNA is present to check it. This CDR3 has 14 amino acids. Germline V gene lookup returns CDR1 SQVTM and CDR2 ANQGSEA.

The chain employs TRBV7-9 and TRBJ1-1; absent DNA, TCRdb's TRBD1 call cannot be checked. The CDR3 extends over 12 amino acids. CDR1 is SEHNR and CDR2 is FQNEAQ in the germline V gene (reference sequence). CDR3 in amino acids: CASSLTGAEAFF.

The chain links TRBV7-9 to TRBJ2-7; TCRdb gives TRBD1 as the D gene, but with no DNA this cannot be confirmed. CDR1 is SEHNR and CDR2 is FQNEAQ in the germline V gene (reference sequence). This CDR3 comprises 17 residues. The CDR3 loop reads CASSLARGGGGSHEQYF.

The chain joins TRBV20-1 to TRBJ2-5. Germline V lookup: CDR1 DFQATT, CDR2 SNEGSKA (reference sequence). CDR3 length equals 12 residues. The CDR3 protein is CSTFHQGETQYF.

The chain joins TRBV6-1 to TRBJ2-7; the TCRdb D gene call, TRBD1, has no DNA to confirm it. Germline CDR1 MNHNS, CDR2 SASEGT. CDR3 length equals 14 residues. This CDR3 reads CASRRRDNSYEQYF.

The rearrangement links TRBV10-3 to TRBJ2-1. The CDR3 is 15 amino acids. Germline CDR1 is ENHRY and CDR2 is SYGVKD. CDR3 sequence reads: CAISESSNSYNEQFF.

The J gene is TRBJ2-7, the V gene TRBV28; as DNA is missing, the TRBD1 call by TCRdb cannot be tested. The CDR3 is 15 residues long. The germline gives CDR1 MDHEN, CDR2 SYDVKM. The CDR3 loop is CASTPMVGSSYEQYF.

V and J are TRBV29-1 and TRBJ1-3. Per the germline V gene, CDR1 is SQVTM and CDR2 is ANQGSEA. This CDR3 has 13 residues. CDR3 loop: CSVLGKSGNTIYF.

This rearrangement joins TRBV5-6 to TRBJ2-4; absent DNA, TCRdb's TRBD1 call cannot be checked. The V gene's germline CDR1 is SGHDT and CDR2 YYEEEE. The CDR3 loop spans 16 amino acids. The chain's CDR3 is CASSWAGTEEENIQYF.

The chain couples TRBV7-9 to TRBJ1-1. CDR1 and CDR2 (germline): SEHNR, FQNEAQ (reference sequence). The CDR3 is 13 amino acids. The CDR3: CASSLEPNTEAFF.

This chain links TRBV29-1 with TRBJ2-1; TCRdb's D call of TRBD1 is untestable without DNA. Germline-derived CDR1 and CDR2 are SQVTM and ANQGSEA. The CDR3 sequence is 13 residues long. CDR3 loop: CSVEEGVPYEQFF.

The chain has TRBV5-6 and TRBJ2-7. Germline values: CDR1 SGHDT, CDR2 YYEEEE. The CDR3 spans 14 residues. CDR3 sequence reads: CASSLDSPSYEQYF.

The V gene is TRBV5-5, the J gene TRBJ1-4; TCRdb picks TRBD1, but there is no DNA to check that call. Germline V gene lookup returns CDR1 SGHKS and CDR2 YYEKEE (reference sequence). The CDR3 runs 16 residues. CDR3: CASSFHRGLGSEKLFF.

V and J are TRBV20-1 and TRBJ2-7; TCRdb proposes TRBD1, but this gene call is untestable without DNA. The CDR3 extends over 15 amino acids. Germline CDR1 is DFQATT and CDR2 is SNEGSKA (reference sequence). CDR3: CSASSSSGSWDEQYF.

The chain employs TRBV7-9 and TRBJ2-7; TCRdb calls TRBD2, which cannot be checked without DNA. In germline, CDR1 is SEHNR, CDR2 FQNEAQ (reference sequence). The CDR3 is 16 amino acids. The CDR3 is CASSLDSGVGPYEQYF.

V usage is TRBV19 and J usage is TRBJ2-7; the TCRdb call, TRBD2, lacks DNA for checking. Germline loops: CDR1 LNHDA, CDR2 SQIVND (reference sequence). The length of the CDR3 is 13 residues. This CDR3 is CASSIGRGYEQYF.

The gene calls are TRBV25-1 and TRBJ2-1; TCRdb's assignment of TRBD1 cannot be checked, as there is no DNA. This CDR3 region has 13 residues. Germline-derived CDR1 and CDR2 are MGHDK and SYGVNS. The CDR3 loop reads CASSAGEYNEQFF.

CDR3: CACGDYSYEQYF. The chain uses TRBV7-2 and TRBJ2-7; TCRdb calls TRBD2, which cannot be checked without DNA. Germline V gene sequence: CDR1 SGHTA, CDR2 FQGNSA. The CDR3 is made up of 12 amino acids.

The CDR3 here is CASSPQGSDTEAFF. The genes are TRBV6-6 and TRBJ1-1; absent DNA, TCRdb's TRBD1 call cannot be checked. This CDR3 region has 14 residues. Germline CDR1 and CDR2: MNHNY and SVGAGI (reference sequence).

This chain's CDR3 is CASSLDPVTEAFF. The chain links TRBV5-1 to TRBJ1-1. Germline V gene data show CDR1 as SGHRS and CDR2 as YFSETQ. The CDR3 contains 13 residues.

J is TRBJ2-7 and V is TRBV12-3 or TRBV12-4; TCRdb selects TRBD1, and the lack of DNA leaves this call unchecked. This CDR3 has 13 amino acids. The CDR3 reads CASSFSGAYEQYF.

The genes are TRBV4-3 and TRBJ2-7; TCRdb proposes TRBD1, but this gene call is untestable without DNA. The germline gives CDR1 LGHNA, CDR2 YSLEER. The CDR3 sequence is 15 residues long. The CDR3 reads CASSQDMDRGNEQYF.

V gene TRBV7-9 combines with J gene TRBJ2-5. Germline V gene sequence: CDR1 SEHNR, CDR2 FQNEAQ (reference sequence). The CDR3 has 15 amino acids. CDR3 region: CASSRIVETGETQYF.

The gene calls are TRBV6-5 and TRBJ1-2; TCRdb calls TRBD1, which cannot be checked without DNA. The CDR3 is 15 amino acids. Germline assignment: CDR1 MNHEY and CDR2 SVGAGI. The CDR3 loop reads CASSYSNRGLDGYTF.